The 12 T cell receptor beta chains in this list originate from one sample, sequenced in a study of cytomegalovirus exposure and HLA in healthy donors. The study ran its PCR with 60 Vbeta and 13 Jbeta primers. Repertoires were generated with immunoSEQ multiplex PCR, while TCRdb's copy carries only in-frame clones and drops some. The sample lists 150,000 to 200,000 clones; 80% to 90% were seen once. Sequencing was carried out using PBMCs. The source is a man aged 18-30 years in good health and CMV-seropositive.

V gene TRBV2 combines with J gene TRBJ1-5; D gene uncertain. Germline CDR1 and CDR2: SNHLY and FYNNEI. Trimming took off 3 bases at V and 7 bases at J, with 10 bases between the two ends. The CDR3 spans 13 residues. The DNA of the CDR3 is TGTGCCAGCAGTGATGGCATCTCACAGCCCCAGCATTTT. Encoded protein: CASSDGISQPQHF.

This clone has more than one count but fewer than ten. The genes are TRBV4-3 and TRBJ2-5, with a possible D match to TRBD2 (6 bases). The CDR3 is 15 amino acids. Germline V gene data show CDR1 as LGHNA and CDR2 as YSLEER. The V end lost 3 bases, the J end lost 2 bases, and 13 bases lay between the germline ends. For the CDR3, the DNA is TGCGCCAGCAGCCAGACCGGGACTGCGCAAGAGACCCAGTACTTC. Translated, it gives CASSQTGTAQETQYF.

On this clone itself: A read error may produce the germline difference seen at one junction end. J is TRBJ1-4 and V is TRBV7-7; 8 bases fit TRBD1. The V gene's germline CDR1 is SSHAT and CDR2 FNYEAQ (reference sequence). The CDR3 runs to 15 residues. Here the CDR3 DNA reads TGTGCTAGCAGCCCGTCCGACAGGGGTAATGAAAAACTGTTTTTT. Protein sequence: CASSPSDRGNEKLFF.

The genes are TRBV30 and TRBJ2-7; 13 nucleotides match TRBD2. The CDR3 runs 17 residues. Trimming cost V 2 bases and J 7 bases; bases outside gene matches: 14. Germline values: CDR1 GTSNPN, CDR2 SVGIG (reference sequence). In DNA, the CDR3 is TGTGCCTGGAGTCCGACTAGCGGGGGGAAATCGTATAAGGAGCAGTACTTC. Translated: CAWSPTSGGKSYKEQYF.

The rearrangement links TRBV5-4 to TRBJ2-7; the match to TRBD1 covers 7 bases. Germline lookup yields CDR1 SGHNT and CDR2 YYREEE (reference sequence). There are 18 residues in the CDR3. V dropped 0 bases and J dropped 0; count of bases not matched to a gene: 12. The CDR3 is CASSLGQGLRQYSYEQYF. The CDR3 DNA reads TGTGCCAGCAGCTTGGGACAGGGCCTCAGACAATACTCCTACGAGCAGTACTTC.

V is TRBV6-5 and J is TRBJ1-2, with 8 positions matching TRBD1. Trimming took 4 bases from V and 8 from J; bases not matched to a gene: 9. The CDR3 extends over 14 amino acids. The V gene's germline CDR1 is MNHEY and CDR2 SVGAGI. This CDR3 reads CASSSRQGLNGYTF. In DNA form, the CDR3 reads TGTGCCAGCAGTTCCCGACAGGGGCTGAACGGCTACACCTTC.

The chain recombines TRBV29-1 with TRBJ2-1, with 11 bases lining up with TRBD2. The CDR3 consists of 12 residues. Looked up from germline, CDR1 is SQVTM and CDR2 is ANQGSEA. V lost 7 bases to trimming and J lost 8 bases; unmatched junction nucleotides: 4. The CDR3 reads CSAGLAGYEQFF. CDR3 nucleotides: TGCAGCGCCGGACTAGCGGGCTATGAGCAGTTCTTC.

Written as DNA, the CDR3 is TGTGCCAGCAGCGCGGGGAGAGATACGCAGTATTTT. Translating it yields CASSAGRDTQYF. This chain links TRBV7-2 with TRBJ2-3; D may be TRBD2 (6 bases). Between the trimmed V and J ends, which lost 5 bases and 5 bases, there was a span of 8 bases. This CDR3 has 12 amino acids. Germline loops: CDR1 SGHTA, CDR2 FQGNSA.

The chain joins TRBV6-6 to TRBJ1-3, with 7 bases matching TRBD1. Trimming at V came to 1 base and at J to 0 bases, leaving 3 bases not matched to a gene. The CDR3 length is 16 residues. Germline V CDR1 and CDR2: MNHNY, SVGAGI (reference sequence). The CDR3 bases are TGTGCCAGCAGTTACTGGACAGGTTCCTCTGGAAACACCATATATTTT. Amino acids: CASSYWTGSSGNTIYF.

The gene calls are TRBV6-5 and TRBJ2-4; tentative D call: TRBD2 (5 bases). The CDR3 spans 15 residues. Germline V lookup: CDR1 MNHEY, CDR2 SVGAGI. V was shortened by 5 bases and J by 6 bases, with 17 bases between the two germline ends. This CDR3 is CASSTTSGNRNIQYF. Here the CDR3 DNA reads TGTGCCAGCAGTACGACCAGCGGAAACCGAAACATTCAGTACTTC.

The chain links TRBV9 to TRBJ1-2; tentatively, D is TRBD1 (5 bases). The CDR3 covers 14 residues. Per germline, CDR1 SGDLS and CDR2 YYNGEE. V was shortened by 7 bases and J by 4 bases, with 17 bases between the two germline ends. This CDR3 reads CASGQGMGVYGYTF. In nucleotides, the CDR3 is TGTGCCAGCGGGCAGGGTATGGGTGTCTATGGCTACACCTTC. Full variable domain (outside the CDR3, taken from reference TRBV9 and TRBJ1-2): DSGVTQTPKHLITATGQRVTLRCSPRSGDLSVYWYQQSLDQGLQFLIQYYNGEERAKGNILERFSAQQFPDLHSELNLSSLELGDSALYFCASGQGMGVYGYTFGSGTRLTVV.

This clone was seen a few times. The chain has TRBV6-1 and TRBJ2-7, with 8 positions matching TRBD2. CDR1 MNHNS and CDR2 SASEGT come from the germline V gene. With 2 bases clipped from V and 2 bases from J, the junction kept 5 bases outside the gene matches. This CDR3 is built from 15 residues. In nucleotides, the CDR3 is TGTGCCAGCAGTGAATGGGGACTAGGGGCCTACGAGCAGTACTTC. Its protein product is CASSEWGLGAYEQYF.